The 21 T cell receptor beta chains given below trace back to one sample, sequenced in a study of CD8 T cells in ankylosing spondylitis. Via MiXCR, TCRdb re-called the 5' RACE reads, giving one row per CDR3 protein. The data show a few hundred thousand distinct CDR3 sequences, with 20% seen just once and 10% to 15% held by the top ten. Sequenced input: blood, either unsorted or a sorted T cell fraction (not recorded which). All receptors derive from a male donor with ankylosing spondylitis or in good health (not recorded which).

The CDR3 coding sequence is TGTGCCAGCAGCACTGTGGCCTACGAGCAGTACTTC. Amino acid sequence: CASSTVAYEQYF. The rearrangement uses TRBV7-9 and TRBJ2-7; D uncertain. The germline CDR1 and CDR2 sequences are SEHNR and FQNEAQ (reference sequence). The CDR3 sequence is 12 residues long. Trimming removed 5 bases at V and 2 bases at J, with 7 bases between.

The genes are TRBV10-3 and TRBJ2-7, with TRBD1 matching 7 bases. Losses at the gene ends were 0 bases for V and 4 bases for J; bases not matched to a gene: 6. Per germline, CDR1 ENHRY and CDR2 SYGVKD. CDR3 length: 15 amino acids. The CDR3 loop reads CAISESLDRLYEQYF. In DNA form, the CDR3 reads TGTGCCATCAGTGAGTCTTTGGACAGGCTGTACGAGCAGTACTTC.

This clonotype was detected only a few times. V usage is TRBV19 and J usage is TRBJ2-1, with 13 bases matching TRBD2. Germline V gives CDR1 LNHDA, CDR2 SQIVND (reference sequence). V lost 6 bases and J lost 9; bases outside the gene matches: 8. CDR3 size: 15 residues. DNA of the CDR3: TGTGCCAGTAGCCTAACTAGCGGGGGGGCCAGTGAGCAGTTCTTC. Protein: CASSLTSGGASEQFF. Complete variable domain (other parts from reference TRBV19 and TRBJ2-1): DGGITQSPKYLFRKEGQNVTLSCEQNLNHDAMYWYRQDPGQGLRLIYYSQIVNDFQKGDIAEGYSVSREKKESFPLTVTSAQKNPTAFYLCASSLTSGGASEQFFGPGTRLTVL.

This clonotype has more than one count but fewer than ten. The gene calls are TRBV7-8 and TRBJ2-7; D remains unclear. There are 12 residues in the CDR3. Germline CDR1 and CDR2: SGHVS and FQNEAQ. V was clipped by 1 base and J by 7 bases, with 8 bases between them. The CDR3 sequence: CASSLGATEQYF. Here the CDR3 DNA reads TGTGCCAGCAGCTTAGGTGCGACAGAGCAGTACTTC.

This rearrangement joins TRBV10-3 to TRBJ1-4; D is unresolved. Germline-derived CDR1 and CDR2 are ENHRY and SYGVKD. Trimming shortened V by 10 bases and J by 8 bases, and 17 bases separated the two germline ends. The CDR3 runs 13 residues. CDR3 sequence: CASYSALGEKLFF. In DNA form, the CDR3 reads TGTGCCAGCTACTCGGCGTTAGGGGAAAAACTGTTTTTT.

The chain carries TRBV6-1 and TRBJ2-3, with D tentatively TRBD1 (5 bases). Germline values: CDR1 MNHNS, CDR2 SASEGT. The V end was cut by 5 bases, the J end by 6 bases, with 18 bases between. This CDR3 region has 15 residues. CDR3 DNA sequence: TGTGCCAGCAGTCCCCTACCGAAAGGGGCGGATACGCAGTATTTT. This codes for CASSPLPKGADTQYF.

This clonotype was seen just once. V gene TRBV4-1 combines with J gene TRBJ2-1, with 9 bases that match TRBD2. Germline values: CDR1 MGHRA, CDR2 YSYEKL. Losses at the gene ends were 4 bases for V and 6 bases for J; bases not matched to a gene: 10. There are 16 residues in the CDR3. In DNA form, the CDR3 reads TGCGCCAGCAGCCTGGGCGCAGCGGGGGGCCTCAATGAGCAGTTCTTC. This encodes CASSLGAAGGLNEQFF.

The CDR3 is CSARVAGHTEAFF. The CDR3 DNA follows: TGCAGTGCTAGAGTTGCAGGGCACACTGAAGCTTTCTTT. The rearrangement uses TRBV20-1 and TRBJ1-1; D may be TRBD1 (5 bases). The CDR3 loop spans 13 amino acids. The germline V gene encodes CDR1 DFQATT and CDR2 SNEGSKA (reference sequence). Trimming removed 1 base from V and 3 bases from J, with 9 bases in between.

By share of the sample, this clonotype is medium-sized. The chain couples TRBV7-9 to TRBJ1-1; the D gene is possibly TRBD1 (5 bases). CDR3 length: 12 residues. The germline V and J ends were trimmed by 5 bases and 7 bases, with 11 bases remaining between them. CDR1 is SEHNR, CDR2 FQNEAQ, per germline (reference sequence). The CDR3 sequence is CASSVRVGEAFF. Written as DNA, the CDR3 is TGTGCCAGCAGCGTCAGGGTCGGTGAAGCTTTCTTT.

This clonotype was seen only once. The V and J genes are TRBV6-1 and TRBJ2-3, with TRBD2 matching 12 bases. The V segment lost 8 bases and the J segment 4 bases; nucleotides outside the gene matches: 4. The germline CDR1 and CDR2 sequences are MNHNS and SASEGT. The CDR3 contains 14 residues. The CDR3 spells CASEASGGADTQYF. The CDR3 nucleotides read TGTGCCAGCGAGGCTAGCGGGGGGGCAGATACGCAGTATTTT.

The V gene is TRBV10-3, the J gene TRBJ2-1, with a tentative D call TRBD2 (7 bases). The germline V and J ends were trimmed by 0 bases and 4 bases, with 16 bases remaining between them. CDR1 is ENHRY, CDR2 SYGVKD, per germline. This CDR3 has 17 residues. CDR3 sequence: CAISESRSGGLYNEQFF. The CDR3 DNA reads as TGTGCCATCAGTGAGTCGAGGTCGGGGGGCCTATACAATGAGCAGTTCTTC.

The chain joins TRBV7-9 to TRBJ2-3; 8 bases are shared with TRBD2. V was clipped by 1 base and J by 2 bases; unmatched bases: 2. This CDR3 has 15 residues. Germline CDR1 and CDR2: SEHNR and FQNEAQ (reference sequence). The CDR3 region has the DNA TGTGCCAGCAGCTTAGTAGCGGGGCACACAGATACGCAGTATTTT. As protein: CASSLVAGHTDTQYF.

This clonotype was recorded at least ten times. The rearrangement uses TRBV14 and TRBJ2-5; D gene ambiguous. Germline loops: CDR1 SGHDN, CDR2 FVKESK. The CDR3 length is 13 residues. V was trimmed by 6 bases and J by 1 base, leaving 9 bases between them. In DNA, the CDR3 is TGTGCCAGCAGAAGAAAAACCCAAGAGACCCAGTACTTC. Its translation is CASRRKTQETQYF.

This clonotype was seen many times. The rearrangement joins TRBV10-3 to TRBJ2-5; TRBD1 might be the D (5 bases). Germline CDR1 reads ENHRY; CDR2 reads SYGVKD. The CDR3 has 15 amino acids. V was trimmed by 5 bases and J by 3 bases, leaving 16 bases between them. DNA for the CDR3: TGTGCCATCAGTCCGCTACCGACAGAAAAAGAGACCCAGTACTTC. This translates into CAISPLPTEKETQYF.

This clonotype was found a few times. As DNA, the CDR3 is TGTGCCAGCAGCTTGAAGGCAGGGGTTGTGGGGACAGATACGCAGTATTTT. Translation gives CASSLKAGVVGTDTQYF. This chain uses TRBV5-6 with TRBJ2-3; D might be TRBD1 (6 bases). This CDR3 has 17 amino acids. The ends were cut back, 1 base at V and 3 bases at J, with 18 bases in the middle. Looked up from germline, CDR1 is SGHDT and CDR2 is YYEEEE. The complete variable domain, with remaining parts taken from reference TRBV5-6 and TRBJ2-3, reads DAGVTQSPTHLIKTRGQQVTLRCSPKSGHDTVSWYQQALGQGPQFIFQYYEEEERQRGNFPDRFSGHQFPNYSSELNVNALLLGDSALYLCASSLKAGVVGTDTQYFGPGTRLTVL.

The V gene is TRBV28, the J gene TRBJ2-7; 8 bases agree with TRBD1. Germline trimming cut 7 bases from V and 7 bases from J; bases unmatched to any gene: 12. Per germline, CDR1 MDHEN and CDR2 SYDVKM. CDR3 length equals 14 residues. CDR3 protein: CASNPLDRGEEQYF. CDR3 DNA sequence: TGTGCCAGCAACCCCCTCGACAGGGGAGAAGAGCAGTACTTC.

This clonotype was observed many times. V is TRBV4-2 and J is TRBJ2-5, with D possibly matching TRBD2 (6 bases). Germline CDR1 LGHNA, CDR2 YNFKEQ. The CDR3 has 15 amino acids. V was shortened by 3 bases and J by 6 bases, with 17 bases between the two germline ends. The CDR3 is CASSHRLGEGKTQYF. DNA of the CDR3: TGTGCCAGCAGCCACCGACTAGGAGAGGGAAAGACCCAGTACTTC.

The chain links TRBV20-1 to TRBJ2-4, with TRBD1 matching over 8 bases. The V and J ends lost 1 base and 12 bases, in that order; junction bases with no gene match: 8. The CDR3 is 13 residues long. Germline V gene sequence: CDR1 DFQATT, CDR2 SNEGSKA (reference sequence). CDR3 residues: CSARVDRASDQYF. The CDR3, as DNA: TGCAGTGCTAGAGTGGACAGGGCTTCGGATCAGTACTTC.

The chain uses TRBV2 and TRBJ2-1, with D possibly being TRBD2 (6 bases). The CDR3 is made up of 18 amino acids. The germline V gene encodes CDR1 SNHLY and CDR2 FYNNEI. Trimming pared 2 bases from V and 0 bases from J, leaving 17 bases between. The CDR3 loop is CASSETPLAGSSYNEQFF. The CDR3 coding sequence is TGTGCCAGCAGTGAAACTCCTTTGGCGGGGAGCTCCTACAATGAGCAGTTCTTC.

The chain recombines TRBV4-1 with TRBJ1-5; D unresolved. V was shortened by 0 bases and J by 5 bases, with 14 bases between the two germline ends. CDR3 size: 16 residues. Germline V CDR1 and CDR2: MGHRA, YSYEKL. The CDR3 DNA reads TGCGCCAGCAGCCAAGAAGGGCCGGGATCATATCAGCCCCAGCATTTT. Translation gives CASSQEGPGSYQPQHF.

There are a few counts of this clonotype. The chain uses TRBV12-5 and TRBJ2-3, with D perhaps matching TRBD1 or TRBD2 (5 bases each). The CDR3 runs 11 residues. The V and J ends lost 7 bases and 9 bases respectively, with 11 bases between them. Per germline, CDR1 LGHNT and CDR2 FRNRAP. The DNA of the CDR3 is TGTGCTAGTGAGGGGACCGGGACGCAGTATTTT. The encoded protein is CASEGTGTQYF.